This T cell receptor (beta chain) was captured in a study of STAT5B mutations in CD4+ large granular lymphocyte leukemia. The repertoire was sequenced with immunoSEQ multiplex PCR; TCRdb's copy has only in-frame clones and lacks some. The sample comprises roughly 1,400 clones, roughly 75% of which are singletons, and approximately 80% rests with the top ten. The source material was PBMCs. This TCR was recovered from a man aged 70 or older with CD4+ T-cell large granular lymphocyte leukemia.

CDR3 protein: CASSLETNQPQHF. CDR3 nucleotides: TGTGCCAGCAGCTTAGAGACAAATCAGCCCCAGCATTTT. The V gene is TRBV7-2, the J gene TRBJ1-5; D is uncertain. The length of the CDR3 is 13 residues. The ends were cut back, 1 base at V and 4 bases at J, with 5 bases in the middle. Germline V gene data show CDR1 as SGHTA and CDR2 as FQGNSA.